The 18 T cell receptor beta chains in this list originate from one sample, sequenced in a study of blood T cell repertoires in COVID-19. Method: immunoSEQ multiplex PCR; TCRdb's copy keeps in-frame clones and lacks some. Of 250,000 to 400,000 clones listed, about nine tenths are singletons. Sequencing was performed on peripheral blood. Receptors originate from a woman aged 25-40 years with COVID-19, enrolled during active disease.

The chain combines TRBV3-1 (or the pseudogene TRBV3-2) with TRBJ1-3; D possibly corresponds to TRBD1 (6 bases). With 1 base removed from V and 4 bases from J, the gap between germline ends came to 20 bases. The CDR3 contains 18 residues. Germline CDR1 and CDR2: LGHDT and YNNKEL (reference sequence). The CDR3 here is CASSQGGPLTLGGNTIYF. CDR3 sequence (DNA): TGTGCCAGCAGCCAAGGGGGGCCACTCACTCTAGGGGGAAACACCATATATTTT.

The chain links TRBV7-7 to TRBJ2-3, with TRBD2 identical over 10 bases. This CDR3 spans 17 amino acids. Losses at the gene ends were 4 bases for V and 5 bases for J; bases not matched to a gene: 12. CDR1 is SSHAT, CDR2 FNYEAQ, per germline (reference sequence). CDR3 protein: CASSSGLAGDQGDTQYF. The CDR3 nucleotides are TGTGCCAGCAGCTCTGGGCTAGCGGGGGACCAGGGAGATACGCAGTATTTT.

The V call is TRBV6-5, the J call TRBJ1-6; 7 bases line up with TRBD1. Per the germline V gene, CDR1 is MNHEY and CDR2 is SVGAGI. The CDR3 is made up of 15 amino acids. V lost 6 bases to trimming and J lost 10 bases; unmatched junction nucleotides: 12. The DNA for the CDR3 is TGTGCCAGCAGAGTAGACAGGGCAGGAGGATCACCCCTCCACTTT. Encoded protein: CASRVDRAGGSPLHF.

Note on this clone: The sample holds other DNA sequences that translate to the same CDR3. The V gene is TRBV19, the J gene TRBJ1-5, with 8 bases that match TRBD1. V shed 8 bases and J 4 bases; nucleotides not matched to a gene: 4. The CDR3 is made up of 13 amino acids. CDR1 LNHDA and CDR2 SQIVND come from the germline V gene (reference sequence). CDR3 DNA: TGTGCCAGTGGACAGGGTGGGAATCAGCCCCAGCATTTT. It encodes CASGQGGNQPQHF.

This chain uses TRBV19 with TRBJ2-5, with 12 bases that match TRBD2. The CDR3 consists of 16 residues. V trimming: 5 bases; J trimming: 5 bases; junction bases outside the gene matches: 9. Germline V gives CDR1 LNHDA, CDR2 SQIVND (reference sequence). The CDR3 bases are TGTGCCAGTAGTCCGACTAGCGGGGGCCCAGCGGAGACCCAGTACTTC. Translation: CASSPTSGGPAETQYF.

The chain carries TRBV6-5 and TRBJ1-2; D may be TRBD1 (5 bases). V was shortened by 6 bases and J by 2 bases, with 7 bases between the two germline ends. Germline V CDR1 and CDR2: MNHEY, SVGAGI. This CDR3 spans 12 amino acids. The CDR3 DNA reads as TGTGCCAGCAGGAGACAGAACTATGGCTACACCTTC. Encoded protein: CASRRQNYGYTF.

The rearrangement joins TRBV2 to TRBJ1-1; D remains unclear. Deletions cut 4 bases from V and 12 bases from J, with 12 bases between. The CDR3 totals 11 residues. The germline V gene has CDR1 SNHLY and CDR2 FYNNEI. The CDR3 region has the DNA TGTGCCAGCAGTGTGGGAGGGATTTCTTTCTTT. It codes for CASSVGGISFF.

This sequence joins TRBV6-5 and TRBJ1-1; D is possibly TRBD1 (6 bases). The CDR3 sequence is 15 residues long. CDR1 MNHEY and CDR2 SVGAGI come from the germline V gene. V was trimmed by 5 bases and J by 4 bases, leaving 17 bases between them. The CDR3 here is CASSSQGSGITEAFF. CDR3 sequence (DNA): TGTGCCAGCAGTAGTCAGGGGTCCGGGATCACTGAAGCTTTCTTT.

The rearrangement links TRBV14 to TRBJ2-6, with a tentative D call TRBD2 (5 bases). The CDR3 is 20 amino acids. Germline V gives CDR1 SGHDN, CDR2 FVKESK. V dropped 1 base and J dropped 3 bases, with 22 bases sitting between them. CDR3 sequence reads: CASSQAPGGFFGDGANVLTF. In DNA, the CDR3 is TGTGCCAGCAGCCAAGCCCCCGGTGGGTTTTTCGGGGATGGGGCCAACGTCCTGACTTTC.

Written as DNA, the CDR3 is TGTGCCAGCAAGATCTTCCGACAGGTCCCAGGGGAAGCTTTCTTT. Translating it yields CASKIFRQVPGEAFF. V and J are TRBV6-5 and TRBJ1-1, with a tentative D call TRBD1 (6 bases). The ends were cut back, 7 bases at V and 8 bases at J, with 23 bases in the middle. The CDR3 length is 15 residues. Germline lookup yields CDR1 MNHEY and CDR2 SVGAGI.

The V gene is TRBV5-6, the J gene TRBJ2-3; maybe TRBD2 (6 bases). Trimming shortened V by 7 bases and J by 5 bases, and 23 bases separated the two germline ends. Germline V lookup: CDR1 SGHDT, CDR2 YYEEEE. The CDR3 has 16 amino acids. CDR3 region: CASGLTPGRLEDTQYF. The CDR3 DNA is TGTGCCAGCGGACTAACCCCCGGGAGATTAGAAGATACGCAGTATTTT.

The chain employs TRBV12-3 or TRBV12-4 and TRBJ2-2, with D possibly TRBD1 on 6 matching bases. The V and J ends lost 4 bases and 8 bases respectively, with 11 bases between them. The CDR3 covers 13 residues. The CDR3, as DNA: TGTGCCAGCAGTTGGACAGAGAAGGGGGAGCTGTTTTTT. This gives the protein CASSWTEKGELFF.

CDR3: CASSQVRGSNEQFF. CDR3 DNA: TGTGCCAGCAGCCAAGTTAGGGGAAGCAATGAGCAGTTCTTC. V and J are TRBV3-1 (or the pseudogene TRBV3-2) and TRBJ2-1; tentatively, D is TRBD1 (5 bases). Trimming took 1 base from V and 6 from J, leaving 10 bases between them. The CDR3 is 14 residues long. CDR1 LGHDT and CDR2 YNNKEL come from the germline V gene (reference sequence).

This sequence joins TRBV30 and TRBJ2-3, with D possibly being TRBD2 (5 bases). Germline CDR1 is GTSNPN and CDR2 is SVGIG (reference sequence). The CDR3 covers 14 residues. The chain's CDR3 is CAWSILGGTDTQYF. CDR3 bases: TGTGCTTGGTCGATCCTCGGGGGCACAGATACGCAGTATTTT.

V is TRBV4-2 and J is TRBJ1-5; D possibly corresponds to TRBD1 (6 bases). With 2 bases removed from V and 5 bases from J, the gap between germline ends came to 16 bases. The CDR3 runs 16 residues. Germline loops: CDR1 LGHNA, CDR2 YNFKEQ. CDR3 nucleotide sequence: TGTGCCAGCAGCCAACAACAGGGCGAGGGGTATCAGCCCCAGCATTTT. This encodes CASSQQQGEGYQPQHF.

The V call is TRBV9, the J call TRBJ2-3, with TRBD1 matching 9 bases. This CDR3 spans 16 amino acids. CDR1 is SGDLS and CDR2 is YYNGEE in the germline V gene. The V gene end was trimmed by 6 bases and the J gene end by 2 bases; junction bases not matched to a gene: 10. CDR3 protein: CASTALGTGYTDTQYF. The CDR3 coding sequence is TGTGCCAGCACCGCCCTAGGGACAGGGTACACAGATACGCAGTATTTT.

V is TRBV27 and J is TRBJ2-7, with a weak D call TRBD2 (5 bases). CDR1 and CDR2 (germline): MNHEY, SMNVEV (reference sequence). This CDR3 has 15 amino acids. Trimming removed 7 bases from V and 5 bases from J, with 21 bases in between. The CDR3 DNA is TGTGCCAGCACCTCCGACGGCAGACTAAAGGACGAGCAGTACGTC. As protein: CASTSDGRLKDEQYV.

This chain connects TRBV5-1 to TRBJ1-5; D unresolved. Germline V CDR1 and CDR2: SGHRS, YFSETQ. Trimming shortened V by 0 bases and J by 6 bases, and 7 bases separated the two germline ends. The CDR3 consists of 13 residues. The CDR3 DNA is TGCGCCAGCAGCTTGGGCCCCGGTCAGCCCCAGCATTTT. This sequence encodes CASSLGPGQPQHF.